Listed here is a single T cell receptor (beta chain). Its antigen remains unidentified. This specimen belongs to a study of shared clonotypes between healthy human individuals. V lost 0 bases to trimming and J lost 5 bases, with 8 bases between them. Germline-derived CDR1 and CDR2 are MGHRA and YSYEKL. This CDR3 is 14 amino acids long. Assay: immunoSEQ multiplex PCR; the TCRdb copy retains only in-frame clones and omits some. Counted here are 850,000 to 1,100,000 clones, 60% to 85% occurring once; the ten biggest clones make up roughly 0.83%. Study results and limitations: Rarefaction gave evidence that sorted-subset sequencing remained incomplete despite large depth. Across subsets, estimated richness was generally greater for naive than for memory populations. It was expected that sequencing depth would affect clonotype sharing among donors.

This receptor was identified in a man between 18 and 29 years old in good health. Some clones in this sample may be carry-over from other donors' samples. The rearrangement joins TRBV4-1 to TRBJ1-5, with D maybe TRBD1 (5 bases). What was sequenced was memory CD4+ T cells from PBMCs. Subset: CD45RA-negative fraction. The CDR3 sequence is CASSQDWGYQPQHF. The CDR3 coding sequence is TGCGCCAGCAGCCAAGACTGGGGGTATCAGCCCCAGCATTTT.